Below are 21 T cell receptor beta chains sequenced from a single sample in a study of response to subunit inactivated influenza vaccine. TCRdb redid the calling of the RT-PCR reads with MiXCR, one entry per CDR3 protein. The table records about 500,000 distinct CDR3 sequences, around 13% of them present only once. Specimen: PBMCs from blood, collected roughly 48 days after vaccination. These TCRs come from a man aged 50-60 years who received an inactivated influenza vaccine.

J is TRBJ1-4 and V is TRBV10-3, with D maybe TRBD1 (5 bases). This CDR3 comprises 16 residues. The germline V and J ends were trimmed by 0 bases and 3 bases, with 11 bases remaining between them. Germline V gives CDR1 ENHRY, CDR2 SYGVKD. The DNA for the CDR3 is TGTGCCATCAGTGAGTCAGGGAGGGGACCTAATGAAAAACTGTTTTTT. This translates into CAISESGRGPNEKLFF.

The CDR3 nucleotides read TGTGCCAGCAGCTTGGTTCCGGTTGACAGGACCAGCAATCAGCCCCAGCATTTT. Protein sequence: CASSLVPVDRTSNQPQHF. The V gene is TRBV7-6, the J gene TRBJ1-5; D possibly corresponds to TRBD1 (6 bases). The CDR3 runs 18 residues. Trimming took off 3 bases at V and 1 base at J, with 19 bases between the two ends. The germline CDR1 and CDR2 sequences are SGHVS and FNYEAQ.

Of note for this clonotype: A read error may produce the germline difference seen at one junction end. The CDR3, as DNA: TGTGCCAGCTCACCACTGTCAGGGCACCAAGATACCCAGTACTTC. Amino acid sequence: CASSPLSGHQDTQYF. This chain joins TRBV18 and TRBJ2-5, with D perhaps matching TRBD1 (5 bases). The CDR3 contains 15 residues. Germline V gene lookup returns CDR1 KGHSH and CDR2 LQKENI.

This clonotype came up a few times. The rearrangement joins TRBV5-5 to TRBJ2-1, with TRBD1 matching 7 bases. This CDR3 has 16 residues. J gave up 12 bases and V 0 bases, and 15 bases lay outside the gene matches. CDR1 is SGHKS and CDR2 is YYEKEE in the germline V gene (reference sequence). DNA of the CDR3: TGTGCCAGCAGCTTGGAGAAGGAAGCAGGGGGTATAAGGCAGTTCTTC. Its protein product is CASSLEKEAGGIRQFF.

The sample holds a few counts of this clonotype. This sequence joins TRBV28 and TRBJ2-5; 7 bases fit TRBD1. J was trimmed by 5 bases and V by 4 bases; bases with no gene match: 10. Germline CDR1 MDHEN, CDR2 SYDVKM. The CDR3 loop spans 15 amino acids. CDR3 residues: CASSSRDRAGETQYF. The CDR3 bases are TGTGCCAGCAGTTCCCGCGACAGGGCAGGGGAGACCCAGTACTTC. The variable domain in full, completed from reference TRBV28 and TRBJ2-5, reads DVKVTQSSRYLVKRTGEKVFLECVQDMDHENMFWYRQDPGLGLRLIYFSYDVKMKEKGDIPEGYSVSREKKERFSLILESASTNQTSMYLCASSSRDRAGETQYFGPGTRLLVL.

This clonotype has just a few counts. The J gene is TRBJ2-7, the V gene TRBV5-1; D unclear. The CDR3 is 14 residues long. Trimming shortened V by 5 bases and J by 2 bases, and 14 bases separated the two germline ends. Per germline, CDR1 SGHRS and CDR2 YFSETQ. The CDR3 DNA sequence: TGCGCCAGCAGATATGAGCAATATGCCTACGAGCAGTACTTC. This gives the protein CASRYEQYAYEQYF. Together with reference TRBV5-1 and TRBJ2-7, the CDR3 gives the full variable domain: KAGVTQTPRYLIKTRGQQVTLSCSPISGHRSVSWYQQTPGQGLQFLFEYFSETQRNKGNFPGRFSGRQFSNSRSEMNVSTLELGDSALYLCASRYEQYAYEQYFGPGTRLTVT.

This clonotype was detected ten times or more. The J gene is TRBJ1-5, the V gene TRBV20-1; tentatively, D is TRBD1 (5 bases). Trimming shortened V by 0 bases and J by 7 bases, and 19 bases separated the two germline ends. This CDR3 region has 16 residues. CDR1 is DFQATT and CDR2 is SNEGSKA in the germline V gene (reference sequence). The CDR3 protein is CSARDSGAGQGQPQHF. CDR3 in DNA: TGCAGTGCTAGAGATTCGGGTGCAGGCCAGGGACAGCCCCAGCATTTT.

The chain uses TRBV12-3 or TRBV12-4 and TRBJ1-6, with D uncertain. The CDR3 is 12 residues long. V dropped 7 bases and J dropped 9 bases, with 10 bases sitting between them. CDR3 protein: CASTRLGSPLHF. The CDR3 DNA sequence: TGTGCCAGCACCCGACTGGGTTCACCCCTCCACTTT.

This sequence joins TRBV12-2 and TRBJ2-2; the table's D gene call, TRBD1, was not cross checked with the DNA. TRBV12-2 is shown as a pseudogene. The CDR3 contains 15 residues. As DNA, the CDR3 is TGTGCAAGTCGCTTGGGACAGGGGGCCCCCGGGGAGCTGTTTTTT. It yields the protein CASRLGQGAPGELFF.

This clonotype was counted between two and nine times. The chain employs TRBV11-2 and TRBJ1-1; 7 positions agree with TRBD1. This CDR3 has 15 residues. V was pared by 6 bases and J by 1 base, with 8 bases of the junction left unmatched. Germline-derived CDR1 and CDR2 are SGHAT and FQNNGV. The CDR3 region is CASRKMTGRNTEAFF. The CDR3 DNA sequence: TGTGCCAGCAGAAAAATGACAGGGAGGAACACTGAAGCTTTCTTT.

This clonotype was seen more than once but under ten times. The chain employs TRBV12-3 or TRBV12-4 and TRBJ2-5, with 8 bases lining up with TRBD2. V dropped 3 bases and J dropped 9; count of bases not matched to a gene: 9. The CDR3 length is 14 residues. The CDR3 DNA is TGTGCCAGCAGTTTGGCGGGGGGCTTAAGAGCCCAGTACTTC. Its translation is CASSLAGGLRAQYF.

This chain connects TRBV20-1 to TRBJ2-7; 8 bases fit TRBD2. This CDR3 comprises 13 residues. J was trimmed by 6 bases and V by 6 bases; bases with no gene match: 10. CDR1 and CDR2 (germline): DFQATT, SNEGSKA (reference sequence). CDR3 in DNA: TGCAGTGCGCTTAGCGGGATCGTCATCGAGCAGTACTTC. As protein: CSALSGIVIEQYF.

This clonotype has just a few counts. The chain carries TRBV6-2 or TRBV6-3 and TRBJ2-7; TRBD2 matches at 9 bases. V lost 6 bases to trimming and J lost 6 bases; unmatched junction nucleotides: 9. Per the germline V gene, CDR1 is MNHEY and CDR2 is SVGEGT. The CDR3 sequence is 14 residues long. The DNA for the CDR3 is TGTGCCAGCAGACCGGGACTAGCTTCCCTCGAGCAGTACTTC. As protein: CASRPGLASLEQYF.

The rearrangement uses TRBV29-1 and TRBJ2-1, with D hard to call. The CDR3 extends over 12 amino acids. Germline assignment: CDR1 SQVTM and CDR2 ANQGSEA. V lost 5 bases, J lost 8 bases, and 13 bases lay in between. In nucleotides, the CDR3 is TGCAGCGTTCGACAAGGTGGCGATGAGCAGTTCTTC. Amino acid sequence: CSVRQGGDEQFF.

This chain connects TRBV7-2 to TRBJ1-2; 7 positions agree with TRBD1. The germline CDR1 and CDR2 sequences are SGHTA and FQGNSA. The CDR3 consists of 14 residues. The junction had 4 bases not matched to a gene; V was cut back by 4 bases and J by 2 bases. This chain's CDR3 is CASSSTTGNYGYTF. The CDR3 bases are TGTGCCAGCAGCTCTACGACAGGGAACTATGGCTACACCTTC.

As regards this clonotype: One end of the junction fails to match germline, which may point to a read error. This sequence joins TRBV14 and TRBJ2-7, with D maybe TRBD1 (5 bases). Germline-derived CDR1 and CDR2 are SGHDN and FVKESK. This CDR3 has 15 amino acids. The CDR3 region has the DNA TGTGCCAGCAGTCAAGGACATGGCCACTCCTACGAGCAGTACTTC. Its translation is CASSQGHGHSYEQYF.

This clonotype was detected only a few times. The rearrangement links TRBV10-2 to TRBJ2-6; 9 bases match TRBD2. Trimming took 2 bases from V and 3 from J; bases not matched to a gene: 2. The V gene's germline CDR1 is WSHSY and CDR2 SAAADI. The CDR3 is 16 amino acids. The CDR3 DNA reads TGCGCCAGCAGTGAGGGGACTAGCTTTGGGGCCAACGTCCTGACTTTC. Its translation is CASSEGTSFGANVLTF.

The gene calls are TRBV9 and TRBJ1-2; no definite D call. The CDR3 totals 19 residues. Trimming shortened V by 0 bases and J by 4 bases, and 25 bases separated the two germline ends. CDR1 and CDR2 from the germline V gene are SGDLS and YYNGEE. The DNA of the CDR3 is TGTGCCAGCAGCGTAGGTGAGGTGAAAGGCCGGCCCGTACTCTATGGCTACACCTTC. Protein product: CASSVGEVKGRPVLYGYTF.

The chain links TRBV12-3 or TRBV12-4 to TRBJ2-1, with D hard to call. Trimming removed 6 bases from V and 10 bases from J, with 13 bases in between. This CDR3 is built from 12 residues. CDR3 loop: CASSPHKGEQFF. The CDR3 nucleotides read TGTGCCAGCAGCCCCCACAAAGGGGAGCAGTTCTTC.

The CDR3 here is CATSRDSTGTSGNEQFF. In DNA, the CDR3 is TGTGCCACCAGCAGAGACTCCACCGGGACTAGCGGTAATGAGCAGTTCTTC. V is TRBV15 and J is TRBJ2-1, with 11 bases lining up with TRBD2. V shed 0 bases and J 7 bases; nucleotides not matched to a gene: 8. Germline V lookup: CDR1 LNHNV, CDR2 YYDKDF (reference sequence). The CDR3 has 17 amino acids.

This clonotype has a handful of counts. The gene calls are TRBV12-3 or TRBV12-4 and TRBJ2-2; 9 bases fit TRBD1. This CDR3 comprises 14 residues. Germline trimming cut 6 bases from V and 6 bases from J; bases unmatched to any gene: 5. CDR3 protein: CASSGTGQSGELFF. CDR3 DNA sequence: TGTGCCAGCAGCGGGACAGGGCAATCCGGGGAGCTGTTTTTT.